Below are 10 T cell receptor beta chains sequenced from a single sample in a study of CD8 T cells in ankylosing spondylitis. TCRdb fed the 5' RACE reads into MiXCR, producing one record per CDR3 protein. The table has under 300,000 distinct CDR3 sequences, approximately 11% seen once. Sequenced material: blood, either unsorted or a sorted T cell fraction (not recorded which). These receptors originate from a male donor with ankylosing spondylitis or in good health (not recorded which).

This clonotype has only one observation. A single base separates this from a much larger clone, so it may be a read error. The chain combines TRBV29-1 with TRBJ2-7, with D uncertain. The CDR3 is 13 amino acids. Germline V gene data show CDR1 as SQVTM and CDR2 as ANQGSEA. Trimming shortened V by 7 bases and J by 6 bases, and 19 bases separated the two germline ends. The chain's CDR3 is CSARRSLLGEQYF. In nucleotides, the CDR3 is TGCAGCGCCCGACGGAGTCTACTCGGCGAGCAGTACTTC.

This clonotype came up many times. CDR3 loop: CASSEAGAQGEKLFF. Here the CDR3 DNA reads TGTGCCAGCAGTGAAGCGGGGGCGCAGGGAGAAAAACTGTTTTTT. The V and J genes are TRBV6-1 and TRBJ1-4, with D perhaps matching TRBD1 (6 bases). Germline CDR1 and CDR2: MNHNS and SASEGT. There are 15 residues in the CDR3. Trimming took off 0 bases at V and 8 bases at J, with 13 bases between the two ends.

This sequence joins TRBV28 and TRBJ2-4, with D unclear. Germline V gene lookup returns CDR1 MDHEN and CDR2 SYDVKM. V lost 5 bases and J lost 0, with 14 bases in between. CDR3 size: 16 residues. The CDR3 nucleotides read TGTGCCAGCAGTCTGTTGCGTAACCTAGCCAAAAACATTCAGTACTTC. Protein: CASSLLRNLAKNIQYF.

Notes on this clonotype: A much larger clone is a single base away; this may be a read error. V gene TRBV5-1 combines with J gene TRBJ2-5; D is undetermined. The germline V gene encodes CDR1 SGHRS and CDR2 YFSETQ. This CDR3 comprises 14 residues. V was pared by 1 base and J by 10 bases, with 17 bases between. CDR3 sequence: CASSLLIPVRGQYF. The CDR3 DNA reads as TGCGCCAGCAGCTTGTTAATCCCCGTGAGAGGCCAGTACTTC.

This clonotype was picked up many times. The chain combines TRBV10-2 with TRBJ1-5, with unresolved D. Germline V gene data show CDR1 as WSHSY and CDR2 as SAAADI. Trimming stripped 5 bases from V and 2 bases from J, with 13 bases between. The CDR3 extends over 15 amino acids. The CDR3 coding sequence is TGCGCCAGCAGTCCAGGCCTCGGGGGCAATCAGCCCCAGCATTTT. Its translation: CASSPGLGGNQPQHF.

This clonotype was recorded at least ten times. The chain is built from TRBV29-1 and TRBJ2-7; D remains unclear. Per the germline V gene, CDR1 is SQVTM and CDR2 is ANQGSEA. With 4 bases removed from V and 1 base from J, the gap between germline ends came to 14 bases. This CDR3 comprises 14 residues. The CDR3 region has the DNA TGCAGCGTTGGAGCCCACGGCGCTTCCTACGAGCAGTACTTC. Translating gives CSVGAHGASYEQYF.

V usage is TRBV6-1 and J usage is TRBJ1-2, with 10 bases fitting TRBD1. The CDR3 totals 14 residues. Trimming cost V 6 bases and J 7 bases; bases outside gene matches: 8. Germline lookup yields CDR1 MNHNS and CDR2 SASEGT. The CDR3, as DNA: TGTGCCAGCAGACCTGACAGGGGGCGTGGTGGCTACACCTTC. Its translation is CASRPDRGRGGYTF.

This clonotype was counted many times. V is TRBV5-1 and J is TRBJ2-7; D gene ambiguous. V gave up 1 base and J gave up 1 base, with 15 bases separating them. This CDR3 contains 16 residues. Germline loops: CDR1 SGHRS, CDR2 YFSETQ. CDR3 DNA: TGCGCCAGCAGCTTGCTGAACGGCCAATCATCCTACGAGCAGTACTTC. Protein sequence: CASSLLNGQSSYEQYF. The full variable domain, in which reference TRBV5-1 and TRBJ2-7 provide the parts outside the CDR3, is KAGVTQTPRYLIKTRGQQVTLSCSPISGHRSVSWYQQTPGQGLQFLFEYFSETQRNKGNFPGRFSGRQFSNSRSEMNVSTLELGDSALYLCASSLLNGQSSYEQYFGPGTRLTVT.

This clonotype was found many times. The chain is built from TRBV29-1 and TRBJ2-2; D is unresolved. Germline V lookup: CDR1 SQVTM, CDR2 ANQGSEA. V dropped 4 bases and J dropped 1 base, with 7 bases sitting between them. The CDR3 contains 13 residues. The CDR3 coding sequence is TGCAGCGTTGGAAGAGTGAACACCGGGGAGCTGTTTTTT. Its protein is CSVGRVNTGELFF.

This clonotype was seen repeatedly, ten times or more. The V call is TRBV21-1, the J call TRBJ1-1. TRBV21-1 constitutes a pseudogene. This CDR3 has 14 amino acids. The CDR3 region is CASSRIWWNTEAFF. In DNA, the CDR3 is TGTGCCAGCAGCAGGATCTGGTGGAACACTGAAGCTTTCTTT.